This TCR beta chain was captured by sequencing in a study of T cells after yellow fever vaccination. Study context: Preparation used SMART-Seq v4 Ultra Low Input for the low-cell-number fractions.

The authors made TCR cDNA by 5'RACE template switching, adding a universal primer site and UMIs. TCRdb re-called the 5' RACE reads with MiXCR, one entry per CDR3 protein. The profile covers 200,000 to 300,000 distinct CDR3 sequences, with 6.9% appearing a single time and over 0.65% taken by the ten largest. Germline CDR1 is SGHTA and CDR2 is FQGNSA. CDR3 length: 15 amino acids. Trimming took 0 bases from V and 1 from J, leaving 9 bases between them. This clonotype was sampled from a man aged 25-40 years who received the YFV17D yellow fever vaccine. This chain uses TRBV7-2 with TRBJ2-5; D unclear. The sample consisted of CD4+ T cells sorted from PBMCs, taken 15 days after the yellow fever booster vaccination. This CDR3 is CASSLAQTIQETQYF. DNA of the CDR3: TGTGCCAGCAGCTTAGCACAGACAATCCAAGAGACCCAGTACTTC.